This T cell receptor (beta chain) originates from a study of blood T cell repertoires in COVID-19. Study-wide background: Samples representing acute and convalescent COVID-19 were sourced from the United States, Italy and Spain. T cells, B-cell-depleted T cells, or PBMCs supplied cDNA or gDNA.

How the authors handled the data: Reference gene primer amplification yielded estimated nucleated cell counts. Data came from immunoSEQ multiplex PCR; TCRdb stores just in-frame clones and leaves some out. D and trimming were read from the DNA, whereas the V and J calls and clone size are those reported in that table. The sample records about 140,000 clones, approximately 82% being singletons. The CDR3 extends over 16 amino acids. Germline assignment: CDR1 SGHVS and CDR2 FQNEAQ. V shed 5 bases and J 2 bases; nucleotides not matched to a gene: 9. The rearrangement uses TRBV7-8 and TRBJ2-1; 7 bases map to TRBD2. The TCR comes from a man in his 60s with active or convalescent COVID-19. Sequencing input: peripheral blood. Here the CDR3 reads CASSVRGSNAYNEQFF. The CDR3 DNA follows: TGTGCCAGCAGCGTCCGCGGGAGTAACGCCTACAATGAGCAGTTCTTC.